The 7 T cell receptor beta chains below all came from one sample that was sequenced in a study of blood T cell repertoires in COVID-19. Method: immunoSEQ multiplex PCR; TCRdb's copy keeps in-frame clones and lacks some. The sample lists around 200,000 clones, around 80% seen once, with about 15% in the top ten. The sequenced sample consisted of peripheral blood. The receptor set was obtained from a woman aged 70-85 years with COVID-19, enrolled during active disease.

V is TRBV30 and J is TRBJ1-2; D remains unclear. Germline assignment: CDR1 GTSNPN and CDR2 SVGIG (reference sequence). The CDR3 loop spans 13 amino acids. The germline V and J ends were trimmed by 7 bases and 5 bases, with 17 bases remaining between them. The CDR3 is CASPSGLGYGYTF. The CDR3 region has the DNA TGTGCCTCGCCTTCGGGGTTGGGGTATGGCTACACCTTC.

The chain has TRBV5-5 and TRBJ2-3, with D maybe TRBD2 (6 bases). This CDR3 region has 15 residues. Trimming shortened V by 2 bases and J by 4 bases, and 14 bases separated the two germline ends. Germline lookup yields CDR1 SGHKS and CDR2 YYEKEE (reference sequence). CDR3 in amino acids: CASSFLASDSDTQYF. For the CDR3, the DNA is TGTGCCAGCAGCTTTTTGGCTAGCGATTCAGATACGCAGTATTTT.

To note about this clone: One end of the junction does not line up with germline, which may come from a read error. The rearrangement links TRBV18 to TRBJ2-1, with 7 bases aligning to TRBD2. The CDR3 covers 15 residues. Germline lookup yields CDR1 KGHSH and CDR2 LQKENI. The CDR3 here is CANSPRLAVRDEQFF. The CDR3 DNA sequence: TGTGCCAACTCACCACGGCTAGCGGTGCGGGATGAGCAGTTCTTC.

The chain uses TRBV5-1 and TRBJ2-3; 11 nucleotides match TRBD2. Germline CDR1 reads SGHRS; CDR2 reads YFSETQ. The CDR3 is 16 amino acids. V was pared by 0 bases and J by 5 bases, with 5 bases of the junction left unmatched. The CDR3 DNA sequence: TGCGCCAGCAGCTTGGGCCTAGCGGGAGGTCGAGATACGCAGTATTTT. Its translation is CASSLGLAGGRDTQYF.

Remarks on this clone: Other DNA sequences in the same sample also yield this CDR3. The rearrangement uses TRBV5-1 and TRBJ2-7; 12 nucleotides align to TRBD2. The ends lost 0 bases at V and 3 bases at J; junction bases unmatched: 1. The CDR3 contains 15 residues. Germline CDR1 is SGHRS and CDR2 is YFSETQ. The CDR3 coding sequence is TGCGCCAGCAGCTTGGGGACTAGCGGGATCTACGAGCAGTACTTC. It codes for CASSLGTSGIYEQYF. The full variable domain, completed using reference TRBV5-1 and TRBJ2-7, is KAGVTQTPRYLIKTRGQQVTLSCSPISGHRSVSWYQQTPGQGLQFLFEYFSETQRNKGNFPGRFSGRQFSNSRSEMNVSTLELGDSALYLCASSLGTSGIYEQYFGPGTRLTVT.

V and J are TRBV4-1 and TRBJ2-3; 12 bases are a match to TRBD2. CDR3 length: 20 residues. V lost 4 bases and J lost 7; bases outside the gene matches: 21. From germline, CDR1 is MGHRA and CDR2 YSYEKL. The CDR3: CASSPTVLAGGRLEAHTQYF. The CDR3, as DNA: TGCGCCAGCAGCCCTACCGTACTAGCGGGGGGAAGATTGGAGGCCCATACGCAGTATTTT.

The rearrangement links TRBV5-1 to TRBJ2-1; D might be TRBD2 (5 bases). Germline lookup yields CDR1 SGHRS and CDR2 YFSETQ. The CDR3 runs 15 residues. V was pared by 4 bases and J by 6 bases, with 17 bases between. The DNA of the CDR3 is TGCGCCAGCAGCCCTCCCCTGGACGGACTCAATGAGCAGTTCTTC. Translating it yields CASSPPLDGLNEQFF.